A selection of T cell receptor beta chains follows, all from one sample in a study of Ad26.COV2.S vaccination and SARS-CoV-2 variants. The method was immunoSEQ multiplex PCR; TCRdb's version includes in-frame clones alone and lacks a portion of them. The table has around 270,000 clones, approximately 90% seen once. Sequenced here: peripheral blood, sampled in a trial of Ad26.COV2.S vaccine versus placebo. Receptors originate from a person aged 18-65 years who received the Ad26.COV2.S COVID-19 vaccine or a placebo. Each CDR3 is given with its conserved first and last residue. D genes are given only for firm matches. Size tells how often a clone was seen (once, few, many) or the class of an expanded clone, and some rows leave it out.

d_call | j_call | v_call | clone_size | cdr3_aa | cdr3_nt
. | TRBJ2-3 | TRBV24-1 | . | CATSDSEIPRTDTQYF | TGTGCCACCAGTGATTCGGAGATTCCACGCACAGATACGCAGTATTTT
. | TRBJ1-1 | TRBV5-5 | . | CASQRVNTEAFF | TGTGCCAGTCAGAGGGTGAACACTGAAGCTTTCTTT
. | TRBJ2-7 | TRBV3-1/TRBV3-2 | . | CASSYLYEQYF | TGTGCCAGCAGCTACCTCTACGAGCAGTACTTC
TRBD2 | TRBJ2-5 | TRBV18 | . | CASREGLQETQYF | TGTGCCAGCCGGGAGGGGCTCCAAGAGACCCAGTACTTC
TRBD1 | TRBJ1-6 | TRBV10-3 | . | CAISATGGGSPLHF | TGTGCCATCAGCGCAACAGGGGGCGGTTCACCCCTCCACTTT
TRBD2 | TRBJ2-2 | TRBV18 | once | CASSEKRLATGELFF | TGTGCCAGCTCAGAAAAGAGACTAGCAACCGGGGAGCTGTTTTTT
. | TRBJ1-2 | TRBV4-3 | . | CASSQVPANYGYTF | TGCGCCAGCAGCCAAGTTCCGGCAAACTATGGCTACACCTTC
TRBD1 | TRBJ1-4 | TRBV5-1 | . | CATSTGDSATNEKLFF | TGCGCCACCTCAACAGGGGATTCGGCAACTAATGAAAAACTGTTTTTT
TRBD1 | TRBJ2-6 | TRBV18 | . | CASSPRDRGLAGANVLTF | TGTGCCAGCTCACCAAGGGACAGGGGGCTTGCTGGGGCCAACGTCCTGACTTTC
TRBD1 | TRBJ1-1 | TRBV29-1 | . | CSVVQGATEAFF | TGCAGCGTTGTTCAGGGGGCCACTGAAGCTTTCTTT
. | TRBJ1-2 | TRBV19 | . | CASSPARGRGYTF | TGTGCCAGTAGTCCCGCCAGGGGAAGGGGCTACACCTTC
. | TRBJ1-5 | TRBV3-1/TRBV3-2 | few | CASSQVTSNQPQHF | TGTGCCAGCAGCCAAGTGACCAGCAATCAGCCCCAGCATTTT
. | TRBJ1-1 | TRBV30 | . | CAWSQGLNTEAFF | TGTGCCTGGAGTCAGGGACTGAACACTGAAGCTTTCTTT
. | TRBJ1-2 | TRBV9 | . | CASSPISGDGYTF | TGTGCCAGCAGCCCAATTTCCGGGGATGGCTACACCTTC
. | TRBJ1-1 | TRBV19 | . | CASNVWENTEAFF | TGTGCCAGTAATGTCTGGGAGAACACTGAAGCTTTCTTT
TRBD2 | TRBJ2-1 | TRBV30 | . | CAWYSGRAGEQFF | TGTGCCTGGTATAGCGGGAGGGCCGGTGAGCAGTTCTTC
. | TRBJ1-2 | TRBV11-2 | . | CASSLDSLGGGYGYTF | TGTGCCAGCAGCTTAGATTCATTGGGGGGAGGCTATGGCTACACCTTC
. | TRBJ2-2 | TRBV4-1 | . | CASSQATGYSHTGELFF | TGCGCCAGCAGCCAAGCTACAGGGTACTCCCACACCGGGGAGCTGTTTTTT
. | TRBJ2-5 | TRBV6-6 | . | CASSYTRETQYF | TGTGCCAGCAGTTATACCCGGGAGACCCAGTACTTC
TRBD1 | TRBJ2-3 | TRBV11-2 | . | CASSPRDRRLTDTQYF | TGTGCCAGCAGCCCAAGGGACAGGCGACTCACAGATACGCAGTATTTT
TRBD2 | TRBJ2-4 | TRBV10-3 | . | CAISESMGGKNIQYF | TGTGCCATCAGTGAGTCGATGGGGGGGAAAAACATTCAGTACTTC
TRBD1 | TRBJ2-3 | TRBV18 | . | CASSPLQGAGTDTQYF | TGTGCCAGCTCACCACTCCAGGGGGCGGGCACAGATACGCAGTATTTT
. | TRBJ2-7 | TRBV30 | few | CAWARGRFSYEQYF | TGTGCCTGGGCCCGGGGACGATTTTCCTACGAGCAGTACTTC
. | TRBJ2-7 | TRBV30 | . | CAWSVRGYEQYF | TGTGCCTGGAGTGTAAGGGGCTACGAGCAGTACTTC
. | TRBJ1-3 | TRBV10-3 | . | CAISELGSSGNTIYF | TGTGCCATCAGTGAGTTGGGGAGCTCTGGAAACACCATATATTTT
. | TRBJ1-5 | TRBV19 | . | CASTLELLSNQPQHF | TGTGCCAGTACCCTCGAGCTTTTAAGCAATCAGCCCCAGCATTTT
TRBD1 | TRBJ1-1 | TRBV5-5 | . | CASSITRGRGKPEAFF | TGTGCCAGCAGCATCACCCGGGGCAGGGGGAAACCGGAAGCTTTCTTT
. | TRBJ1-6 | TRBV3-1/TRBV3-2 | . | CASSQGQGFYNSPLHF | TGTGCCAGCAGCCAAGGTCAGGGGTTTTATAATTCACCCCTCCACTTT
. | TRBJ1-3 | TRBV3-1/TRBV3-2 | . | CASSQGGNTIYF | TGTGCCAGCAGCCAAGGTGGAAACACCATATATTTT
TRBD1 | TRBJ1-2 | TRBV6-5 | . | CASSYSWDRGSGYTF | TGTGCCAGCAGTTACTCGTGGGACAGGGGTTCTGGCTACACCTTC
TRBD1 | TRBJ2-2 | TRBV2 | few | CASRGDRSYTGELFF | TGTGCCAGCAGGGGGGACAGAAGTTATACCGGGGAGCTGTTTTTT
. | TRBJ1-2 | TRBV5-1 | . | CASSLEGTRGYTF | TGCGCCAGCAGCTTGGAAGGGACCAGGGGCTACACCTTC
TRBD2 | TRBJ2-5 | TRBV13 | . | CASSLVFGTSGELKETQYF | TGTGCCAGCAGCTTAGTATTTGGTACTAGCGGAGAACTAAAAGAGACCCAGTACTTC
TRBD2 | TRBJ2-2 | TRBV15 | . | CATSRDRLAGAGELFF | TGTGCCACCAGCAGAGATCGACTAGCGGGGGCCGGGGAGCTGTTTTTT
TRBD2 | TRBJ2-2 | TRBV4-1 | . | CASSGFVGTTITGELFF | TGCGCCAGCAGCGGGTTTGTGGGGACTACGATCACCGGGGAGCTGTTTTTT
. | TRBJ2-3 | TRBV10-3 | . | CAISEPKEGSAASTDTQYF | TGTGCCATCAGTGAGCCTAAGGAAGGCTCGGCAGCTAGCACAGATACGCAGTATTTT
. | TRBJ1-4 | TRBV4-1 | . | CASSQVSSGDEKLFF | TGCGCCAGCAGCCAAGTTTCTTCCGGGGATGAAAAACTGTTTTTT
TRBD1 | TRBJ2-1 | TRBV24-1 | . | CATSDRGQVNNEQFF | TGTGCCACCAGTGACCGGGGACAGGTCAACAATGAGCAGTTCTTC
. | TRBJ1-4 | TRBV5-1 | . | CASSAQRATNEKLFF | TGCGCCAGCAGCGCCCAGAGGGCGACTAATGAAAAACTGTTTTTT
TRBD1 | TRBJ1-2 | TRBV29-1 | . | CSVEGTGLNYGYTF | TGCAGCGTTGAAGGGACAGGGCTGAACTATGGCTACACCTTC
. | TRBJ1-1 | TRBV6-5 | . | CASSYSRQGEAEAFF | TGTGCCAGCAGTTACTCTAGGCAGGGTGAGGCTGAAGCTTTCTTT
TRBD1 | TRBJ2-7 | TRBV15 | . | CATSRAGDRGWEQYF | TGTGCCACCAGCAGAGCCGGGGACAGGGGTTGGGAGCAGTACTTC
. | TRBJ1-5 | TRBV10-3 | . | CAISDDSHQGPGPQHF | TGTGCCATCAGTGATGACTCCCATCAGGGACCGGGGCCCCAGCATTTT
TRBD2 | TRBJ2-7 | TRBV5-6 | . | CASSLRRGDEQYF | TGTGCCAGCAGCTTGAGGCGGGGGGACGAGCAGTACTTC
. | TRBJ1-1 | TRBV5-1 | . | CASSLDWGAGTEAFF | TGCGCCAGCAGCTTGGATTGGGGGGCTGGCACTGAAGCTTTCTTT
TRBD1 | TRBJ1-1 | TRBV4-1 | . | CASSQLGGGWTEAFF | TGCGCCAGCAGCCAACTAGGGGGCGGGTGGACTGAAGCTTTCTTT
TRBD2 | TRBJ2-2 | TRBV19 | . | CASSGTSGYTGELFF | TGTGCCAGTAGCGGGACTAGCGGATACACCGGGGAGCTGTTTTTT
. | TRBJ2-2 | TRBV18 | . | CASSPSRANGELFF | TGTGCCAGCTCACCCTCGAGGGCGAACGGGGAGCTGTTTTTT
. | TRBJ2-5 | TRBV13 | . | CASSLPRGVETQYF | TGTGCCAGCAGCTTGCCGCGGGGCGTAGAGACCCAGTACTTC
TRBD1 | TRBJ2-1 | TRBV4-1 | . | CASSQGTGDDEQFF | TGCGCCAGCAGCCAGGGGACAGGGGACGATGAGCAGTTCTTC
. | TRBJ2-5 | TRBV13 | . | CASSFMGSPETQYF | TGTGCCAGCAGCTTCATGGGCAGCCCAGAGACCCAGTACTTC
TRBD2 | TRBJ2-3 | TRBV19 | . | CASSWTSAYTDTQYF | TGTGCCAGTAGTTGGACTAGCGCTTACACAGATACGCAGTATTTT
. | TRBJ2-2 | TRBV19 | . | CASTPIPNTGELFF | TGTGCCAGTACCCCTATTCCAAACACCGGGGAGCTGTTTTTT